This T cell receptor (beta chain) was recorded in a study of T cell repertoires in cytomegalovirus infection. About the research overall: Newly reported HLA-C-restricted and thoroughly characterized HLA-B-restricted CMV epitopes were employed. Indications came from public TCR beta signatures; they pointed to CMV infection and to a matching HLA type.

Trimming took 4 bases from V and 7 from J; bases not matched to a gene: 15. CDR3 length equals 17 residues. CDR1 and CDR2 from the germline V gene are SGHTA and FQGNSA. TCRdb itself ran the reads through MiXCR, one entry per CDR3 protein. The table includes some 320,000 distinct CDR3 sequences, 25% to 30% detected once. Findings and limits, study-wide: CMV-specific HLA-C-restricted TCR beta clonotypes dominated the ex vivo response.

Notes on this clonotype: What it binds is not known.

The sample was cultured PBMCs, taken from culture after CMV antigen stimulation. The receptor's source is a human donor in good health (CMV status not recorded). Some clones in this sample may be carry-over from other donors' samples. The V and J genes are TRBV7-2 and TRBJ2-1, with TRBD2 identical over 8 bases. DNA for the CDR3: TGTGCCAGCAGCTCCCCGGCGGGGGGCGGCCGAGGGAATGAGCAGTTCTTC. This gives the protein CASSSPAGGGRGNEQFF. Full variable domain (outside the CDR3, taken from reference TRBV7-2 and TRBJ2-1): GAGVSQSPSNKVTEKGKDVELRCDPISGHTALYWYRQSLGQGLEFLIYFQGNSAPDKSGLPSDRFSAERTGGSVSTLTIQRTQQEDSAVYLCASSSPAGGGRGNEQFFGPGTRLTVL.